This T cell receptor beta chain was recorded in a study of blood T cells in healthy people across ages. The second PCR ran about 6 to 12 cycles with a sample-barcoded 5' primer and J-beta primers. TCRdb reanalysed the 5' RACE reads using MiXCR and keeps one entry per CDR3 protein. Of around 940,000 distinct CDR3 sequences detected, roughly 51% appear once; the ten largest clones hold about 21%. The TCR sequence derives from a woman aged 55-69 years in good health. Sequencing was carried out using blood.

The CDR3 sequence is CAWCTGVGGTEAFF. In DNA, the CDR3 is TGTGCCTGGTGCACAGGGGTTGGAGGCACTGAAGCTTTCTTT. This rearrangement joins TRBV30 to TRBJ1-1, with 7 bases matching TRBD1. J was trimmed by 4 bases and V by 5 bases; bases with no gene match: 10. Per the germline V gene, CDR1 is GTSNPN and CDR2 is SVGIG (reference sequence). There are 14 residues in the CDR3.